This T cell receptor beta chain was sequenced for a study of cytomegalovirus exposure and HLA in healthy donors. Researchers ran the PCR with 60 Vbeta and 13 Jbeta primers. The protocol was immunoSEQ multiplex PCR, while the TCRdb copy is restricted to in-frame clones and leaves out a portion. The data hold about 170,000 clones, with just over 70% observed a single time. Trimming removed 1 base at V and 3 bases at J, with 12 bases between. The V gene's germline CDR1 is SGHDN and CDR2 FVKESK. The CDR3 is 15 residues long. The material sequenced was PBMCs. This rearrangement joins TRBV14 to TRBJ1-2; D might be TRBD1 (5 bases). The source of this sequence is a human donor in good health. CDR3 sequence: CASSQVNAGHYGYTF. The DNA of the CDR3 is TGTGCCAGCAGCCAAGTTAACGCGGGGCACTATGGCTACACCTTC.